Ten or more counts support the clone carrying this TCR beta chain. These data come from a study of regulatory T cells in long-lasting Graves disease. Through Arm-PCR of CDR3 regions and iRepertoire HTBI primers, TCR beta libraries were built. TCRdb processed the multiplex PCR reads anew with MiXCR; each CDR3 protein has one entry. Of roughly 510,000 distinct CDR3 sequences listed, roughly a sixth are singletons. Time point specified: newly diagnosed GD, antithyroid drugs for less than 3 months. The authors made the TCR library using RNA they extracted from PBMCs. CDR1 is DFQATT, CDR2 SNEGSKA, per germline (reference sequence). The CDR3 runs 16 residues. Between the trimmed V and J ends, which lost 0 bases and 0 bases, there was a span of 15 bases. These data were also reused for a study on T cells in Graves' hyperthyroidism and ophthalmopathy.

The J gene is TRBJ2-7, the V gene TRBV20-1; tentative D call: TRBD1 (6 bases). This TCR came from a man younger than 35 with Graves disease. The input for sequencing was peripheral blood mononuclear cells (PBMCs), taken at new diagnosis, from a patient treated with antithyroid drugs. CDR3 loop: CSARDRGTGPSYEQYF. The CDR3 DNA reads TGCAGTGCTAGAGATCGTGGAACAGGGCCCTCCTACGAGCAGTACTTC.